This TCR beta chain comes out of a study of identifying expanded T cells in peripheral blood. Whole-study results and caveats: Technical replicates showed about 1.1 changed clones; two weeks around 15; four weeks 19. Clone count variance between approximately two-week samples rose with total template count.

On this clone itself: Antigen unknown.

The CDR3 is 16 amino acids. Profiled with immunoSEQ multiplex PCR; TCRdb holds only in-frame clones, not every one. The sample carries about 78,000 clones, approximately 85% recorded once. This chain connects TRBV21-1 to TRBJ2-7. TRBV21-1 is classified as a pseudogene. The material sequenced was blood. The receptor comes from a person between 18 and 75 years old in good health. The CDR3 protein is CASSNGRGGSSYEQYF. In nucleotides, the CDR3 is TGTGCCAGCAGCAACGGGAGAGGGGGGAGCTCCTACGAGCAGTACTTC.